This T cell receptor (beta chain) was identified in a study of STAT5B mutations in CD4+ large granular lymphocyte leukemia. Study processing details: Productive clonotypes were detectable down to 2.59 x 10-5 frequency. Method: immunoSEQ multiplex PCR; TCRdb's copy keeps in-frame clones and lacks some. The V and J calls and clone size were taken over from that table, and D and trimming were inferred from the DNA. The sample records about 48,000 clones, about 70% being singletons. The ends were cut back, 2 bases at V and 4 bases at J, with 14 bases in the middle. Germline CDR1 reads MDHEN; CDR2 reads SYDVKM. This CDR3 contains 15 residues. Points from the study as a whole: TRBV06-family usage was enriched in top patient clones (8/27) versus controls (2/35).

The sample holds a few counts of this clone. The antigen is unknown. The sequenced sample consisted of CD4+ T cells from blood buffy coats. This receptor was taken from a human donor in good health. The J gene is TRBJ1-1, the V gene TRBV28; TRBD1 is a possible D gene (6 bases). CDR3 sequence reads: CASSLRGGIGTEAFF. CDR3 DNA sequence: TGTGCCAGCAGTTTAAGGGGGGGGATCGGCACTGAAGCTTTCTTT.